Below, 16 T cell receptor beta chains from the same sample are listed, as sequenced in a study of blood T cell repertoires in COVID-19. Here immunoSEQ multiplex PCR was the method, and the copy in TCRdb shows in-frame clones only, minus some. The data show around 200,000 clones, 86% seen once. Sequencing was done on a sample of PBMCs or T cells enriched from blood (not recorded which). Receptor source: a middle-aged woman with acute COVID-19.

The chain is built from TRBV15 and TRBJ1-3, with D possibly matching TRBD1 (5 bases). The germline V gene has CDR1 LNHNV and CDR2 YYDKDF (reference sequence). There are 15 residues in the CDR3. Trimming took off 0 bases at V and 2 bases at J, with 8 bases between the two ends. The CDR3 bases are TGTGCCACCAGCAGAGATCGACAGACTGGAAACACCATATATTTT. Its protein product is CATSRDRQTGNTIYF.

The chain combines TRBV5-6 with TRBJ1-5; the D gene is possibly TRBD1 (6 bases). The CDR3 sequence is 18 residues long. The V end was cut by 0 bases, the J end by 0 bases, with 16 bases between. Germline CDR1 SGHDT, CDR2 YYEEEE. CDR3 DNA: TGTGCCAGCAGCTTGGGGGGGCAGGACGATTATAGCAATCAGCCCCAGCATTTT. Protein product: CASSLGGQDDYSNQPQHF.

V gene TRBV7-3 combines with J gene TRBJ2-7, with a tentative D call TRBD1 (5 bases). Germline CDR1 reads SGHTA; CDR2 reads FQGTGA. This CDR3 comprises 13 residues. V gave up 1 base and J gave up 6 bases, with 10 bases separating them. The CDR3 reads CASSLRGIGEQYF. Written as DNA, the CDR3 is TGTGCCAGCAGCTTAAGGGGCATCGGCGAGCAGTACTTC.

A word on this clone: One end of the junction is discordant with germline, which a read error may explain. CDR3 sequence reads: CASSLAGGGHQPQHF. CDR3 in DNA: TGTGCCAGCAGCCTAGCCGGGGGGGGTCATCAGCCCCAGCATTTT. This chain links TRBV7-2 with TRBJ1-5; the D gene is possibly TRBD1 (5 bases). The CDR3 consists of 15 residues. The V gene's germline CDR1 is SGHTA and CDR2 FQGNSA. Full variable domain (rest looked up from reference TRBV7-2 and TRBJ1-5): GAGVSQSPSNKVTEKGKDVELRCDPISGHTALYWYRQSLGQGLEFLIYFQGNSAPDKSGLPSDRFSAERTGGSVSTLTIQRTQQEDSAVYLCASSLAGGGHQPQHFGDGTRLSIL.

The chain couples TRBV5-1 to TRBJ1-6; 8 nucleotides match TRBD1. V trimming: 1 base; J trimming: 0 bases; junction bases outside the gene matches: 6. This CDR3 region has 18 residues. Per the germline V gene, CDR1 is SGHRS and CDR2 is YFSETQ. Written as DNA, the CDR3 is TGCGCCAGCAGCTTGACGGCAGGGGGCCTCTCCTATAATTCACCCCTCCACTTT. It encodes CASSLTAGGLSYNSPLHF.

This chain links TRBV2 with TRBJ2-7; D ambiguous. CDR3 length: 15 residues. Looked up from germline, CDR1 is SNHLY and CDR2 is FYNNEI. The ends were cut back, 5 bases at V and 3 bases at J, with 17 bases in the middle. The CDR3 bases are TGTGCCAGCAGTCCCGTACACCAAAACCTCTACGAGCAGTACGTC. Protein: CASSPVHQNLYEQYV.

On this clone: A junction end diverges from the germline sequence, so it may reflect a read error. The chain carries TRBV7-8 and TRBJ1-5; TRBD1 might be the D (6 bases). The CDR3 has 16 amino acids. Looked up from germline, CDR1 is SGHVS and CDR2 is FQNEAQ. Written as DNA, the CDR3 is TGTGCCAGCACCTTATACAGGGCCGAAAGCAATCAGCCCCAGCATTTT. This codes for CASTLYRAESNQPQHF.

J is TRBJ2-3 and V is TRBV7-9; D unresolved. The germline gives CDR1 SEHNR, CDR2 FQNEAQ (reference sequence). The CDR3 is 17 residues long. V shed 1 base and J shed 0 bases, with 14 bases lying between them. CDR3 DNA: TGTGCCAGCAGCTTAGGTTATCCCGCGTCTAGCACAGATACGCAGTATTTT. Translated, it gives CASSLGYPASSTDTQYF. Full variable domain (rest looked up from reference TRBV7-9 and TRBJ2-3): DTGVSQNPRHKITKRGQNVTFRCDPISEHNRLYWYRQTLGQGPEFLTYFQNEAQLEKSRLLSDRFSAERPKGSFSTLEIQRTEQGDSAMYLCASSLGYPASSTDTQYFGPGTRLTVL.

The chain has TRBV5-1 and TRBJ1-2, with TRBD1 matching over 8 bases. The CDR3 has 16 residues. With 4 bases clipped from V and 1 base from J, the junction kept 9 bases outside the gene matches. CDR1 and CDR2 (germline): SGHRS, YFSETQ. The CDR3 DNA reads as TGCGCCAGCAGCGGCACCGGGACAGGACTTAACTATGGCTACACCTTC. Translated: CASSGTGTGLNYGYTF. Using reference TRBV5-1 and TRBJ1-2 for the parts outside the CDR3, the full variable domain is KAGVTQTPRYLIKTRGQQVTLSCSPISGHRSVSWYQQTPGQGLQFLFEYFSETQRNKGNFPGRFSGRQFSNSRSEMNVSTLELGDSALYLCASSGTGTGLNYGYTFGSGTRLTVV.

The chain recombines TRBV20-1 with TRBJ1-5; a weak D match, TRBD1 (6 bases). V was pared by 6 bases and J by 0 bases, with 12 bases between. Germline V CDR1 and CDR2: DFQATT, SNEGSKA (reference sequence). This CDR3 contains 14 residues. The CDR3 is CSASTGYSNQPQHF. The CDR3 DNA follows: TGCAGTGCGAGTACAGGGTATAGCAATCAGCCCCAGCATTTT.

The chain is built from TRBV7-2 and TRBJ2-1; TRBD2 matches at 7 bases. CDR1 and CDR2 (germline): SGHTA, FQGNSA. V was clipped by 5 bases and J by 7 bases; unmatched bases: 8. The CDR3 loop spans 14 amino acids. CDR3 sequence reads: CASSPQREDNEQFF. The CDR3 DNA sequence: TGTGCCAGCAGCCCCCAGCGGGAAGATAATGAGCAGTTCTTC.

The genes are TRBV10-3 and TRBJ2-3; D gene uncertain. Germline V lookup: CDR1 ENHRY, CDR2 SYGVKD. The CDR3 runs 14 residues. V lost 0 bases to trimming and J lost 7 bases, with 11 bases between them. The CDR3 coding sequence is TGTGCCATCAGTGAGTCCGACACCTCCCATACGCAGTATTTT. This sequence encodes CAISESDTSHTQYF.

This clone was detected a few times. The chain has TRBV7-2 and TRBJ1-1; 8 bases align to TRBD1. V was clipped by 5 bases and J by 1 base; unmatched bases: 12. Germline V gives CDR1 SGHTA, CDR2 FQGNSA. The CDR3 contains 17 residues. The CDR3 DNA follows: TGTGCCAGCAGCCTGTCCGGGACAGGCTTGAGGAACACTGAAGCTTTCTTT. Amino acid sequence: CASSLSGTGLRNTEAFF. The entire variable domain, with the rest obtained from reference TRBV7-2 and TRBJ1-1, is as follows: GAGVSQSPSNKVTEKGKDVELRCDPISGHTALYWYRQSLGQGLEFLIYFQGNSAPDKSGLPSDRFSAERTGGSVSTLTIQRTQQEDSAVYLCASSLSGTGLRNTEAFFGQGTRLTVV.

The chain is built from TRBV5-1 and TRBJ2-1; 8 bases fit TRBD2. The CDR3 extends over 15 amino acids. V trimming: 6 bases; J trimming: 9 bases; junction bases outside the gene matches: 14. The germline CDR1 and CDR2 sequences are SGHRS and YFSETQ. The CDR3 nucleotides are TGCGCCAGCACCTCCCCGGGCCCCCGGGAGGGTGAGCAGTTCTTC. This gives the protein CASTSPGPREGEQFF.

The CDR3 sequence: CASSSTGRRTEAFF. In nucleotides, the CDR3 is TGTGCCAGCAGTTCTACAGGGCGACGCACTGAAGCTTTCTTT. The rearrangement links TRBV6-5 to TRBJ1-1; a weak D match, TRBD1 (6 bases). CDR1 is MNHEY, CDR2 SVGAGI, per germline. CDR3 length equals 14 residues. Deletions cut 4 bases from V and 4 bases from J, with 13 bases between.

The J gene is TRBJ2-3, the V gene TRBV9, with D possibly TRBD1 on 5 matching bases. The CDR3 consists of 17 residues. Germline values: CDR1 SGDLS, CDR2 YYNGEE. Trimming took 0 bases from V and 3 from J, leaving 17 bases between them. The CDR3 loop reads CASSVATGAGPTDTQYF. DNA for the CDR3: TGTGCCAGCAGCGTAGCTACTGGGGCAGGGCCGACAGATACGCAGTATTTT.